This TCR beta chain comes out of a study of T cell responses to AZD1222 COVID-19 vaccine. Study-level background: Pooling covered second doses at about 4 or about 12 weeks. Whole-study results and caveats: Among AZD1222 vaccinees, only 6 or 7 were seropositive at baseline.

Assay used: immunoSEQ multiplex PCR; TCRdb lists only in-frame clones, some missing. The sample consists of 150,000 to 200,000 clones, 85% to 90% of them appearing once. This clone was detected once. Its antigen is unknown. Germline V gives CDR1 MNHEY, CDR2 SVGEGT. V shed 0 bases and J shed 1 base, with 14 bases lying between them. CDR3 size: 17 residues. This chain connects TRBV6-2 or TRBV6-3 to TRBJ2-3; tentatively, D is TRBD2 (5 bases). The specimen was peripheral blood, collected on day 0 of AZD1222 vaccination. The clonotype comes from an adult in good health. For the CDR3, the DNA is TGTGCCAGCAGTTACTCGCGGCTAGCATTTCGCACAGATACGCAGTATTTT. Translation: CASSYSRLAFRTDTQYF.